These 17 T cell receptor beta chains came from one sample sequenced in a study of T-cell reconstitution after alpha-beta-depleted transplantation in children (dated by TCRdb to 2016 to 2018). Receptors were amplified or captured by PCR. The listed sequencing device is Illumina HiSeq 2500. TCR libraries were prepared with molecular barcoding, using unique molecular identifiers to normalize TCRbeta repertoire quantification. The raw public data were reprocessed by TCRdb itself: fastp quality trimming at Q25, MiXCR clonotype calling, in-frame beta chains only. Entries that share a CDR3 protein sequence are merged under the most common genes and DNA. For this sample there are roughly 250,000 distinct CDR3 sequences; just under 8.5% appear just once. Of the sample, 6.3% falls within the top ten clones. Sample treatment or condition, as interpreted from the label and publication: allogeneic hematopoietic cell transplantation with graft depleted of TCRalphabeta T cells and CD19 B cells.

Sequences were derived from PBMCs, mostly from graft donor cells, sampled 180 days after TCRalphabeta/CD19-depleted stem cell transplant. These receptors all come from a male patient aged 10 to 17 who had a stem cell transplant for acute lymphoblastic leukemia, so the T cells may come from the graft donor.

This clonotype was seen at least ten times. The chain employs TRBV5-1 and TRBJ1-5, with D tentatively TRBD1 (5 bases). CDR1 is SGHRS and CDR2 is YFSETQ in the germline V gene. This CDR3 is 14 amino acids long. The V gene lost 3 bases and the J gene lost 6 bases, with 13 bases spanning the gap. The CDR3: CASSSTGGSQPQHF. The CDR3 region has the DNA TGCGCCAGCAGCTCCACTGGGGGAAGTCAGCCCCAGCATTTT.

This clonotype was counted many times. The genes are TRBV6-7 and TRBJ2-5; D may be TRBD1 (5 bases). TRBV6-7 belongs to the ORF category, with a function that is uncertain. V was cut by 6 bases and J by 14 bases, with 7 bases left in between. The CDR3 extends over 8 amino acids. The CDR3 sequence: CASRDTYF. In DNA, the CDR3 is TGTGCCAGCAGGGACACTTACTTC.

This clonotype was found many times. The rearrangement links TRBV6-2 or TRBV6-3 to TRBJ2-2; perhaps TRBD2 as D (7 bases). V lost 2 bases, J lost 4 bases, and 11 bases lay in between. This CDR3 has 15 amino acids. CDR1 is MNHEY, CDR2 SVGEGT, per germline. DNA for the CDR3: TGTGCCAGCAGTTACGCGGGGGCCTCCACCGGGGAGCTGTTTTTT. Protein sequence: CASSYAGASTGELFF.

This clonotype was counted ten times or more. The CDR3 bases are TGCGCCAGCAGCCAGGGGGGGCGCACAGATACGCAGTATTTT. Translating it yields CASSQGGRTDTQYF. The chain has TRBV4-1 and TRBJ2-3; TRBD2 is a possible D gene (7 bases). The length of the CDR3 is 14 residues. In germline, CDR1 is MGHRA, CDR2 YSYEKL. Trimming removed 3 bases at V and 1 base at J, with 8 bases between.

Comment on this clonotype: Being one base from a much bigger clone, this may be a read error. This CDR3 is CSARKTNSYEQYF. The CDR3 DNA sequence: TGCAGTGCTAGAAAAACCAACTCCTACGAGCAGTACTTC. The rearrangement links TRBV20-1 to TRBJ2-7; D is unresolved. V shed 2 bases and J shed 0 bases, with 8 bases lying between them. The CDR3 contains 13 residues. CDR1 DFQATT and CDR2 SNEGSKA come from the germline V gene (reference sequence).

At least ten counts were recorded for this clonotype. The V and J genes are TRBV29-1 and TRBJ1-2; 9 bases align to TRBD1. The germline gives CDR1 SQVTM, CDR2 ANQGSEA. The CDR3 runs to 13 residues. V lost 4 bases, J lost 5 bases, and 5 bases stayed unmatched. The CDR3 DNA reads as TGCAGCGTTGTGGGACAGGGAAGGTATGGCTACACCTTC. It yields the protein CSVVGQGRYGYTF.

The chain carries TRBV12-3 or TRBV12-4 and TRBJ1-5; 8 bases are a match to TRBD1. The length of the CDR3 is 13 residues. The CDR3 nucleotides read TGTGCAGTCGGACAGGGAGGCAATCAGCCCCAGCATTTT. Its translation is CAVGQGGNQPQHF.

This clonotype has at least ten counts. The chain recombines TRBV7-3 with TRBJ2-3, with D tentatively TRBD2 (6 bases). The V end was cut by 3 bases, the J end by 4 bases, with 14 bases between. CDR3 length: 15 residues. The V gene's germline CDR1 is SGHTA and CDR2 FQGTGA. CDR3 sequence reads: CASSLMSSSADTQYF. In DNA form, the CDR3 reads TGTGCCAGCAGCTTGATGAGTTCTAGCGCAGATACGCAGTATTTT. The whole variable domain, filled in from reference TRBV7-3 and TRBJ2-3, reads GAGVSQTPSNKVTEKGKYVELRCDPISGHTALYWYRQSLGQGPEFLIYFQGTGAADDSGLPNDRFFAVRPEGSVSTLKIQRTERGDSAVYLCASSLMSSSADTQYFGPGTRLTVL.

This clonotype was seen many times. The genes are TRBV15 and TRBJ2-1; tentatively, D is TRBD2 (5 bases). V lost 0 bases and J lost 6, with 21 bases in between. Germline V gene sequence: CDR1 LNHNV, CDR2 YYDKDF (reference sequence). The CDR3 covers 18 residues. This CDR3 reads CATSRDKQKVASANEQFF. The CDR3 DNA is TGTGCCACCAGCAGAGATAAGCAGAAGGTAGCGTCTGCCAATGAGCAGTTCTTC.

This chain links TRBV4-1 with TRBJ1-1; D gene unclear. V was clipped by 5 bases and J by 10 bases, with 20 bases between them. The CDR3 totals 14 residues. Germline CDR1 reads MGHRA; CDR2 reads YSYEKL. Here the CDR3 reads CASSKGTSMVGAFF. In DNA, the CDR3 is TGCGCCAGCAGCAAAGGTACCTCGATGGTAGGAGCTTTCTTT.

This clonotype was picked up many times. V is TRBV18 and J is TRBJ2-4; 12 nucleotides agree with TRBD2. Per the germline V gene, CDR1 is KGHSH and CDR2 is LQKENI. V lost 3 bases and J lost 7; bases outside the gene matches: 4. The CDR3 contains 15 residues. The CDR3 DNA sequence: TGTGCCAGCTCACCGACTAGCGGGAGTTCGAACATTCAGTACTTC. Amino acids: CASSPTSGSSNIQYF.

This clonotype was counted ten times or more. CDR3 in DNA: TGTGCCAGCAGCTCAGACAGGGTCGGGTTCTATGGCTACACCTTC. It is translated as CASSSDRVGFYGYTF. The J gene is TRBJ1-2, the V gene TRBV7-2; TRBD1 matches at 7 bases. The junction had 9 bases not matched to a gene; V was cut back by 4 bases and J by 4 bases. Germline CDR1 is SGHTA and CDR2 is FQGNSA. This CDR3 has 15 amino acids.

In this sample, this clonotype turned up many times. The J gene is TRBJ2-3, the V gene TRBV12-3 or TRBV12-4; possible D gene TRBD2, 5 bases. This CDR3 contains 14 residues. Trimming shortened V by 1 base and J by 5 bases, and 10 bases separated the two germline ends. The CDR3 loop is CASSLGTRRDTQYF. The CDR3 DNA is TGTGCCAGCAGTTTAGGGACTCGGAGAGATACGCAGTATTTT.

With respect to this clonotype: This CDR3 is missing its conserved last phenylalanine or tryptophan, likely due to a read error. The rearrangement links TRBV5-1 to TRBJ2-5; no reliable D call. The CDR3 has 12 residues. From germline, CDR1 is SGHRS and CDR2 YFSETQ. V lost 1 base and J lost 2, with 3 bases in between. The CDR3 is CASSLTQETQYL. The CDR3 coding sequence is TGCGCCAGCAGCTTGACACAAGAGACCCAGTACTTA.

This clonotype was counted at least ten times. The chain joins TRBV24-1 to TRBJ2-2; 10 positions agree with TRBD2. The ends lost 2 bases at V and 6 bases at J; junction bases unmatched: 5. The germline V gene encodes CDR1 KGHDR and CDR2 SFDVKD. The CDR3 is made up of 16 amino acids. CDR3 region: CATSDSPGTSAGELFF. DNA of the CDR3: TGTGCCACCAGTGATTCCCCGGGGACTAGCGCCGGGGAGCTGTTTTTT.

This clonotype was seen at least ten times. The chain couples TRBV12-3 or TRBV12-4 to TRBJ1-6, with 7 nucleotides matching TRBD1. CDR3 length: 17 amino acids. V lost 6 bases to trimming and J lost 0 bases; unmatched junction nucleotides: 8. The CDR3 reads CASSQDRWSSYNSPLHF. The CDR3 coding sequence is TGTGCCAGCAGCCAGGACAGGTGGAGCTCCTATAATTCACCCCTCCACTTT.

This clonotype came up many times. The chain employs TRBV5-6 and TRBJ2-5, with TRBD1 as a possible D gene (7 bases). Germline V gene sequence: CDR1 SGHDT, CDR2 YYEEEE. The CDR3 loop spans 13 amino acids. V was pared by 1 base and J by 7 bases, with 11 bases between. The CDR3 is CASSLTGEATQYF. The CDR3 bases are TGTGCCAGCAGCTTGACAGGGGAGGCGACCCAGTACTTC.